This T cell receptor (beta chain) was captured by sequencing in a study of blood T cell repertoires in COVID-19. Whole-study context: The study drew acute and convalescent COVID-19 samples from the United States, Italy and Spain.

In the original processing: Amplifying reference gene primers gave estimates of nucleated cell counts. This table comes from immunoSEQ multiplex PCR, and its TCRdb copy is limited to in-frame clones, with some not included. V and J calls and clone size are copied from that table; D and trimming were computed from the DNA. The table records some 530,000 clones, 80% to 90% of them present only once. Only a few counts were recorded for this clone. Trimming took 1 base from V and 8 from J, leaving 11 bases between them. The CDR3 is 13 residues long. Material: peripheral blood. This sequence was found in a human donor in a cohort sampled during active COVID-19. V is TRBV12-3 or TRBV12-4 and J is TRBJ1-2; TRBD1 might be the D (5 bases). The CDR3: CASSLESGAGYTF. The CDR3 bases are TGTGCCAGCAGTTTAGAGTCTGGGGCCGGCTACACCTTC.